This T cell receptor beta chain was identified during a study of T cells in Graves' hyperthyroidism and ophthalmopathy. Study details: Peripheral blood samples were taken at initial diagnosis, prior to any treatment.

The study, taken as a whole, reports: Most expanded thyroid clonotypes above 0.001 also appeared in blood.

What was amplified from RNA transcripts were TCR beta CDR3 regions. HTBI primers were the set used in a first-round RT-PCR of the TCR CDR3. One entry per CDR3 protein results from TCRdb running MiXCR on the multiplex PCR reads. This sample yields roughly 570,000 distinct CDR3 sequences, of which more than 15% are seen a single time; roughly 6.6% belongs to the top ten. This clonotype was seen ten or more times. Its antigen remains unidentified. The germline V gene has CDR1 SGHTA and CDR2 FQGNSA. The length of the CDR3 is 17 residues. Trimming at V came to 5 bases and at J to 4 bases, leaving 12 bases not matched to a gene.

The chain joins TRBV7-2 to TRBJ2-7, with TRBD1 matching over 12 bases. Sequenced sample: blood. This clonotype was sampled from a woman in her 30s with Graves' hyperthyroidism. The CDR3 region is CASSPDGTGGTAYEQYF. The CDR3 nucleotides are TGTGCCAGCAGCCCGGACGGGACAGGGGGCACGGCATACGAGCAGTACTTC.